This T cell receptor (beta chain) was documented in a study of sequential checkpoint blockade in melanoma. On the study more broadly: Randomization was 1:1 between first-line nivolumab→ipilimumab and ipilimumab→nivolumab. Each arm's sequence ended with maintenance nivolumab.

The data were produced by immunoSEQ multiplex PCR, yet TCRdb's version contains in-frame clones alone and is incomplete. The repertoire consists of about 420 clones, with about 25% occurring once and the leading ten covering 20%. Study-wide results and limits: Mutational load did not correlate with tumor T-cell fraction or clonality. In arm A, pretreatment tumor clonality was associated with response.

This clone came up once. Its antigen is not identified. This CDR3 has 15 residues. V gave up 2 bases and J gave up 1 base, with 6 bases separating them. The germline V gene has CDR1 LNHDA and CDR2 SQIVND (reference sequence). This sample's treatment: randomized to nivolumab then ipilimumab (arm A) or the reverse (arm B). The sample here was tumor tissue (inferred from file names), taken from a patient given nivolumab and ipilimumab in sequence. The rearrangement joins TRBV19 to TRBJ2-6; D remains ambiguous. The TCR originated in a human donor with melanoma. The CDR3 here is CASSIYGSGANVLTF. The CDR3 coding sequence is TGTGCCAGTAGTATATATGGATCTGGGGCCAACGTCCTGACTTTC.